The T cell receptor beta chain described here comes from a study of blood T cells in healthy people across ages. For the second PCR, which ran for roughly 6 to 12 cycles, a sample-barcoded 5' primer and a J-beta primer mix were used. The template-switch adaptor, which had 12 random nucleotides, put a tag on each cDNA molecule. TCRdb re-called the 5' RACE reads through MiXCR, storing one row per CDR3 protein. The sample records approximately 1,700,000 distinct CDR3 sequences, roughly 43% being singletons. The CDR3 covers 12 residues. The germline V and J ends were trimmed by 7 bases and 6 bases, with 11 bases remaining between them. Russia was home to the donors, healthy Caucasian individuals aged about 6 to 90.

This receptor was obtained from a human donor in good health. The sample was blood. The chain is built from TRBV12-3 or TRBV12-4 and TRBJ2-3; D not certain. The DNA for the CDR3 is TGTGCCAGCACCGCTATAGCTGATACGCAGTATTTT. This encodes CASTAIADTQYF.